One and the same sample provided the 30 T cell receptor beta chains below, sequenced in a study of CD8+CD57+ T cells in acquired aplastic anemia. Genomic DNA, the template, was used for profiling of the TCR beta VDJ and CDR3. Each CDR3 protein is one row after TCRdb ran MiXCR on the reads. This sample carries 130,000 or so distinct CDR3 sequences, around two fifths of them seen once, and the ten largest clones take 7.5% to 9.5%. The sequencing sample was made of sorted CD4+, CD8+, or CD8+CD57+ T cells (not recorded which) from PBMCs. These receptors were taken from a human donor in good health, serving as a control.

This clonotype was observed once. The V gene is TRBV29-1, the J gene TRBJ1-1; 7 nucleotides align to TRBD1. The V and J ends lost 7 bases and 4 bases, in that order; junction bases with no gene match: 9. In germline, CDR1 is SQVTM, CDR2 ANQGSEA. This CDR3 region has 13 residues. Written as DNA, the CDR3 is TGCAGCGCCGGTACAGGGGCCCCCACTGAAGCTTTCTTT. Translating gives CSAGTGAPTEAFF. The variable domain in full, with the rest retrieved from reference TRBV29-1 and TRBJ1-1, is SAVISQKPSRDICQRGTSLTIQCQVDSQVTMMFWYRQQPGQSLTLIATANQGSEATYESGFVIDKFPISRPNLTFSTLTVSNMSPEDSSIYLCSAGTGAPTEAFFGQGTRLTVV.

With regard to this clonotype: At one end, the junction sequence differs from germline, possibly due to a read error. This chain connects TRBV6-2 or TRBV6-3 to TRBJ2-2; a possible D gene is TRBD2 (7 bases). The CDR3 loop spans 16 amino acids. Germline lookup yields CDR1 MNHEY and CDR2 SVGEGT. The CDR3 bases are TGTGCCAGCGCCTGGCGTGGGGGGGCCAACACCGGGGGGCTGTTTTTT. Amino acid sequence: CASAWRGGANTGGLFF.

This clonotype was detected a few times. The chain combines TRBV18 with TRBJ1-1; possible D gene TRBD1, 5 bases. The ends were cut back, 3 bases at V and 1 base at J, with 6 bases in the middle. This CDR3 is 13 amino acids long. CDR1 and CDR2 from the germline V gene are KGHSH and LQKENI. CDR3 DNA sequence: TGTGCCAGCTCACCGGGGGAGAACACTGAAGCTTTCTTT. This sequence encodes CASSPGENTEAFF.

The table lists this clonotype with many counts. The V gene is TRBV19, the J gene TRBJ2-7; D not resolved. This CDR3 spans 16 amino acids. The germline gives CDR1 LNHDA, CDR2 SQIVND (reference sequence). Trimming removed 1 base from V and 5 bases from J, with 18 bases in between. DNA for the CDR3: TGTGCCAGTAGTATAGGAGAAGGGAACGGTTGGAACGAGCAGTACTTC. As protein: CASSIGEGNGWNEQYF.

This clonotype was counted between two and nine times. This chain uses TRBV6-1 with TRBJ1-5; D not certain. Germline V CDR1 and CDR2: MNHNS, SASEGT. The CDR3 consists of 13 residues. V lost 5 bases, J lost 7 bases, and 12 bases lay in between. The CDR3 reads CASSTGVSQPQHF. For the CDR3, the DNA is TGTGCCAGCAGTACCGGGGTGAGCCAGCCCCAGCATTTT.

The chain recombines TRBV3-1 with TRBJ2-5; D might be TRBD1 or TRBD2, each matching 5 bases. V lost 6 bases and J lost 1, with 12 bases in between. Germline V gene lookup returns CDR1 LGHDT and CDR2 YNNKEL (reference sequence). CDR3 length: 14 residues. The CDR3 nucleotides read TGTGCCAGCAGATCTAGAGGGGTCCAAGAGACCCAGTACTTC. Protein: CASRSRGVQETQYF.

The chain uses TRBV12-3 or TRBV12-4 and TRBJ2-4; D possibly corresponds to TRBD1 (6 bases). The CDR3 spans 14 residues. Trimming removed 3 bases at V and 4 bases at J, with 10 bases between. CDR3 protein: CASSLDRAKNIQYF. CDR3 DNA sequence: TGTGCCAGCAGTTTGGACAGAGCAAAAAACATTCAGTACTTC.

In this sample, this clonotype turned up many times. This chain uses TRBV19 with TRBJ1-5, with 9 bases aligning to TRBD1. V lost 6 bases to trimming and J lost 4 bases; unmatched junction nucleotides: 4. CDR3 length: 14 amino acids. Germline V gene lookup returns CDR1 LNHDA and CDR2 SQIVND (reference sequence). DNA of the CDR3: TGTGCCAGTAGGAGGACAGGGGCGAATCAGCCCCAGCATTTT. It encodes CASRRTGANQPQHF.

About this clonotype: Its ends do not fully match the called genes, so a read error is possible. This chain links TRBV19 with TRBJ1-1, with TRBD1 identical over 8 bases. This CDR3 region has 14 residues. CDR1 and CDR2 (germline): LNHDA, SQIVND (reference sequence). The CDR3: CASKDREGGTEAFF. Here the CDR3 DNA reads TGTGCTAGTAAGGACAGGGAGGGGGGCACTGAAGCTTTCTTT.

This clonotype showed up just a few times. The chain employs TRBV13 and TRBJ1-2; D is uncertain. Germline CDR1 and CDR2: PRHDT and FYEKMQ (reference sequence). The CDR3 extends over 21 amino acids. V lost 5 bases and J 3 bases, leaving 34 bases between the germline ends. The CDR3 here is CASSPGRLLTSPIKPHYGYTF. The DNA of the CDR3 is TGTGCCAGCAGCCCAGGCAGACTTTTAACAAGTCCCATTAAACCCCACTATGGCTACACCTTC.

This clonotype was counted once. A much larger clonotype is one base distant, so this may be a read error. This chain uses TRBV3-1 with TRBJ1-2, with a weak D call TRBD1 (6 bases). The CDR3 covers 14 residues. V lost 0 bases and J lost 7, with 12 bases in between. Germline V CDR1 and CDR2: LGHDT, YNNKEL (reference sequence). CDR3 in amino acids: CASSQDPGVSGYTF. In nucleotides, the CDR3 is TGTGCCAGCAGCCAAGACCCAGGGGTGAGTGGCTACACCTTC.

The chain is built from TRBV9 and TRBJ2-2, with 7 bases matching TRBD1. The J segment lost 7 bases and the V segment lost 0 bases, leaving 3 bases of the junction unmatched. This CDR3 region has 14 residues. Per germline, CDR1 SGDLS and CDR2 YYNGEE. In DNA form, the CDR3 reads TGTGCCAGCAGCGTAGCGTACAGGGGCGGGGAGCTGTTTTTT. Translated: CASSVAYRGGELFF.

This clonotype has a count of ten or more. J is TRBJ2-1 and V is TRBV5-1; 13 positions agree with TRBD2. The CDR3 is 15 amino acids. Germline assignment: CDR1 SGHRS and CDR2 YFSETQ. Trimming removed 4 bases from V and 8 bases from J; junction bases left unmatched: 6. The CDR3 bases are TGCGCCAGCAGCACTAGCGGGGGGGACATGGATGAGCAGTTCTTC. The encoded protein is CASSTSGGDMDEQFF.

This clonotype was seen repeatedly, ten times or more. This chain joins TRBV10-3 and TRBJ1-3; no firm D call. The CDR3 is 14 residues long. V lost 7 bases, J lost 1 base, and 11 bases lay in between. Germline assignment: CDR1 ENHRY and CDR2 SYGVKD. CDR3: CAIMSGRSGNTIYF. CDR3 DNA: TGTGCCATCATGTCCGGCAGATCTGGAAACACCATATATTTT.

There are a few counts of this clonotype. This chain links TRBV11-1 with TRBJ2-1, with 9 bases identical to TRBD2. J was trimmed by 8 bases and V by 1 base; bases with no gene match: 12. Per the germline V gene, CDR1 is SGHAT and CDR2 is FQDESV (reference sequence). The CDR3 is made up of 17 amino acids. The CDR3 DNA reads as TGTGCCAGCAGCTTAGTATTCCGTAGCGGGAGTTTCGATGAGCAGTTCTTC. This encodes CASSLVFRSGSFDEQFF.

The rearrangement uses TRBV2 and TRBJ1-2, with TRBD1 matching over 8 bases. The CDR3 totals 15 residues. V lost 4 bases to trimming and J lost 8 bases; unmatched junction nucleotides: 12. Germline V gene lookup returns CDR1 SNHLY and CDR2 FYNNEI. The CDR3 nucleotides are TGTGCCAGCAGTGGTGGGACCGGACAGGGAGGGGGCTACACCTTC. This codes for CASSGGTGQGGGYTF.

On this clonotype: Just one base apart from a much larger clone, this may be a read error. The chain has TRBV5-4 and TRBJ2-5; D unresolved. This CDR3 comprises 16 residues. Germline lookup yields CDR1 SGHNT and CDR2 YYREEE (reference sequence). CDR3: CASSHDELRAQETRYF. The CDR3 nucleotides are TGTGCCAGCAGCCATGATGAACTCCGGGCCCAAGAGACCCGGTACTTC.

This clonotype was found many times. The chain carries TRBV2 and TRBJ1-5; D perhaps matches TRBD1 (5 bases). Germline CDR1 reads SNHLY; CDR2 reads FYNNEI. Between the trimmed V and J ends, which lost 4 bases and 0 bases, there was a span of 7 bases. The CDR3 sequence is 14 residues long. The CDR3 region is CASSGDFSNQPQHF. The CDR3 DNA reads TGTGCCAGCAGTGGGGACTTTAGCAATCAGCCCCAGCATTTT.

The rearrangement joins TRBV5-1 to TRBJ2-1; D is possibly TRBD1 or TRBD2 (5 bases each). Trimming shortened V by 4 bases and J by 2 bases, and 13 bases separated the two germline ends. The CDR3 runs 15 residues. Germline values: CDR1 SGHRS, CDR2 YFSETQ. The CDR3 sequence: CASSDRDRAYNEQFF. CDR3 nucleotides: TGCGCCAGCAGCGACCGGGACCGTGCCTACAATGAGCAGTTCTTC.

This clonotype turned up a few times. V gene TRBV24-1 combines with J gene TRBJ2-3, with TRBD2 matching 10 bases. J lost 3 bases, V lost 8 bases, and 7 bases had no gene match. The CDR3 length is 15 residues. The germline V gene has CDR1 KGHDR and CDR2 SFDVKD. CDR3 coding DNA: TGTGCCACCACTCACCTAGCGGGGGTAACAGATACGCAGTATTTT. Amino acids: CATTHLAGVTDTQYF.

The sample holds many counts of this clonotype. The chain joins TRBV4-2 to TRBJ1-6, with 9 positions matching TRBD1. Trimming cost V 4 bases and J 5 bases; bases outside gene matches: 0. Germline V gene lookup returns CDR1 LGHNA and CDR2 YNFKEQ. The CDR3 totals 14 residues. The CDR3 spells CASSRTGDNSPLHF. CDR3 nucleotide sequence: TGTGCCAGCAGCCGGACAGGGGATAATTCACCCCTCCACTTT.

This sequence joins TRBV6-1 and TRBJ1-1, with D possibly matching TRBD1 (6 bases). CDR1 and CDR2 (germline): MNHNS, SASEGT. The CDR3 is 11 amino acids. The CDR3 sequence is CACATGRFAFF. The CDR3 bases are TGTGCTTGTGCCACAGGGCGTTTCGCTTTCTTT.

This clonotype was seen ten or more times. V and J are TRBV10-3 and TRBJ1-2, with no clear D. In germline, CDR1 is ENHRY, CDR2 SYGVKD. V was trimmed by 3 bases and J by 6 bases, leaving 8 bases between them. The CDR3 loop spans 12 amino acids. The CDR3 protein is CAISEMEDGYTF. The CDR3, as DNA: TGTGCCATCAGTGAAATGGAGGATGGCTACACCTTC.

This clonotype was seen at least ten times. The chain recombines TRBV19 with TRBJ1-1; maybe TRBD1 (5 bases). Germline V gene data show CDR1 as LNHDA and CDR2 as SQIVND (reference sequence). CDR3 length equals 14 residues. V was clipped by 1 base and J by 5 bases, with 11 bases between them. The CDR3: CASSIGTGWTEAFF. CDR3 DNA sequence: TGTGCCAGTAGTATAGGCACAGGATGGACTGAAGCTTTCTTT.

This clonotype was observed at least ten times. This chain links TRBV12-3 or TRBV12-4 with TRBJ2-3, with 14 bases aligning to TRBD2. With 6 bases clipped from V and 6 bases from J, the junction kept 17 bases outside the gene matches. CDR3 size: 19 residues. This chain's CDR3 is CASSRTGLAGGRGRDTQYF. CDR3 bases: TGTGCCAGCAGCCGAACAGGACTAGCGGGAGGAAGAGGCCGGGATACGCAGTATTTT.

This clonotype has a count of ten or more. The genes are TRBV30 and TRBJ1-2; no definite D call. V dropped 3 bases and J dropped 4 bases, with 15 bases sitting between them. This CDR3 has 14 residues. Germline V gene lookup returns CDR1 GTSNPN and CDR2 SVGIG (reference sequence). In DNA, the CDR3 is TGTGCCTGGAGCGTGCGTAGGGCCGCCTATGGCTACACCTTC. It is translated as CAWSVRRAAYGYTF.

The sample holds one count of this clonotype. This chain connects TRBV6-2 or TRBV6-3 to TRBJ2-5; 7 positions agree with TRBD2. Germline V gene sequence: CDR1 MNHEY, CDR2 SVGEGT. The CDR3 consists of 15 residues. V lost 0 bases and J lost 5; bases outside the gene matches: 6. CDR3 sequence: CASSYSIGGGETQYF. CDR3 DNA sequence: TGTGCCAGCAGTTACTCGATCGGGGGAGGGGAGACCCAGTACTTC.

This clonotype was counted a single time. Sequence at one end of the junction differs from germline and may be a read error. The chain is built from TRBV2 and TRBJ1-1; D might be TRBD1 (6 bases). The CDR3 is 13 amino acids. Germline CDR1 is SNHLY and CDR2 is FYNNEI. The CDR3 region has the DNA TGTGCCAGCAGTGGAACAGGGAACGCTGAAGCTTTCTTT. Residues: CASSGTGNAEAFF. Combining the CDR3 with reference TRBV2 and TRBJ1-1 gives the whole variable domain EPEVTQTPSHQVTQMGQEVILRCVPISNHLYFYWYRQILGQKVEFLVSFYNNEISEKSEIFDDQFSVERPDGSNFTLKIRSTKLEDSAMYFCASSGTGNAEAFFGQGTRLTVV.

The chain is built from TRBV15 and TRBJ2-7; TRBD2 agrees at 9 bases. CDR1 LNHNV and CDR2 YYDKDF come from the germline V gene (reference sequence). V was clipped by 3 bases and J by 0 bases; unmatched bases: 12. This CDR3 is 18 amino acids long. Here the CDR3 reads CATSSQFSGGRSSYEQYF. The CDR3 DNA reads as TGTGCCACCAGCAGTCAGTTTAGCGGGGGACGTTCCTCCTACGAGCAGTACTTC.

The chain couples TRBV10-3 to TRBJ1-6, with TRBD1 matching 8 bases. CDR1 is ENHRY and CDR2 is SYGVKD in the germline V gene. This CDR3 comprises 14 residues. Trimming at V came to 4 bases and at J to 10 bases, leaving 6 bases not matched to a gene. The chain's CDR3 is CAISGTGQRSPLHF. The DNA for the CDR3 is TGTGCCATCAGTGGGACAGGGCAGAGATCACCCCTCCACTTT.